These 22 T cell receptor beta chains were sequenced from one sample in a study of blood T cell repertoires in COVID-19. Profiled with immunoSEQ multiplex PCR; TCRdb holds only in-frame clones, not every one. The data show under 300,000 clones, roughly nine tenths seen once. Sequenced: peripheral blood. These receptors were collected from a woman aged 25 to 39 with COVID-19, enrolled during active disease.

This clone was seen a few times. The chain couples TRBV5-6 to TRBJ2-1; D is perhaps TRBD2 (7 bases). Trimming left V 4 bases short and J 2 bases short, with 19 bases between. This CDR3 comprises 17 residues. Germline loops: CDR1 SGHDT, CDR2 YYEEEE. CDR3 in amino acids: CASSPGGSGGPYNEQFF. The CDR3 DNA sequence: TGTGCCAGCAGCCCGGGGGGCAGCGGAGGACCCTACAATGAGCAGTTCTTC.

This chain uses TRBV4-1 with TRBJ1-5; perhaps TRBD1 as D (5 bases). Germline CDR1 reads MGHRA; CDR2 reads YSYEKL. Trimming stripped 6 bases from V and 3 bases from J, with 18 bases between. This CDR3 comprises 16 residues. In nucleotides, the CDR3 is TGCGCCAGCAGTCCGGACGGGGGGTTATTCAATCAGCCCCAGCATTTT. This gives the protein CASSPDGGLFNQPQHF.

This clone was observed a few times. This chain uses TRBV7-9 with TRBJ2-2; D may be TRBD1 (5 bases). V was clipped by 5 bases and J by 0 bases, with 13 bases between them. The CDR3 is 16 amino acids. Germline CDR1 SEHNR, CDR2 FQNEAQ (reference sequence). CDR3 residues: CASSPRAGTNTGELFF. The CDR3 DNA sequence: TGTGCCAGCAGCCCCCGGGCAGGGACGAACACCGGGGAGCTGTTTTTT.

The V and J genes are TRBV7-6 and TRBJ2-5; D perhaps matches TRBD2 (6 bases). The CDR3 sequence is 16 residues long. CDR1 SGHVS and CDR2 FNYEAQ come from the germline V gene. V gave up 1 base and J gave up 2 bases, with 14 bases separating them. DNA for the CDR3: TGTGCCAGCAGCTTAGGGTTCTTGGCGGGGCAAGAGACCCAGTACTTC. It is translated as CASSLGFLAGQETQYF.

There are a few counts of this clone. The DNA of the CDR3 is TGCGCCAGCAGCCCGGTGGCAGGGCGGGGGAATGAAAAACTGTTTTTT. Encoded protein: CASSPVAGRGNEKLFF. V is TRBV5-1 and J is TRBJ1-4; tentatively, D is TRBD1 (5 bases). This CDR3 comprises 16 residues. Trimming left V 4 bases short and J 5 bases short, with 18 bases between. CDR1 and CDR2 (germline): SGHRS, YFSETQ. Looking up the rest from reference TRBV5-1 and TRBJ1-4 gives the full variable domain: KAGVTQTPRYLIKTRGQQVTLSCSPISGHRSVSWYQQTPGQGLQFLFEYFSETQRNKGNFPGRFSGRQFSNSRSEMNVSTLELGDSALYLCASSPVAGRGNEKLFFGSGTQLSVL.

This clone was recorded once. The chain links TRBV12-3 or TRBV12-4 to TRBJ2-3; D call uncertain. CDR3 length: 13 residues. V dropped 0 bases and J dropped 11 bases, with 12 bases sitting between them. CDR3 sequence reads: CASSLAAVQKQYF. DNA of the CDR3: TGTGCCAGCAGTTTAGCGGCCGTTCAGAAGCAGTATTTT.

This clone was seen a few times. V gene TRBV15 combines with J gene TRBJ1-2, with 9 positions matching TRBD1. The CDR3 has 15 amino acids. The V and J ends lost 2 bases and 4 bases, in that order; junction bases with no gene match: 5. Germline V gene data show CDR1 as LNHNV and CDR2 as YYDKDF (reference sequence). CDR3 protein: CATSRLPGQGYGYTF. The CDR3 DNA sequence: TGTGCCACCAGCAGACTTCCGGGACAGGGCTATGGCTACACCTTC.

The V call is TRBV19, the J call TRBJ2-1; 8 bases align to TRBD1. V was clipped by 1 base and J by 7 bases; unmatched bases: 3. This CDR3 spans 14 amino acids. Germline CDR1 reads LNHDA; CDR2 reads SQIVND (reference sequence). CDR3 bases: TGTGCCAGTAGTATAGGCAGGACAGGGAATGAGCAGTTCTTC. It specifies CASSIGRTGNEQFF.

The chain joins TRBV27 to TRBJ2-4; D possibly corresponds to TRBD2 (6 bases). CDR1 MNHEY and CDR2 SMNVEV come from the germline V gene (reference sequence). This CDR3 comprises 15 residues. Deletions cut 5 bases from V and 1 base from J, with 12 bases between. DNA of the CDR3: TGTGCCAGCAGTCCCAGGGAGGTGGCCAAAAACATTCAGTACTTC. It is translated as CASSPREVAKNIQYF.

The J gene is TRBJ2-4, the V gene TRBV2; TRBD2 might be the D (7 bases). Trimming removed 3 bases at V and 8 bases at J, with 20 bases between. CDR3 length: 16 residues. Looked up from germline, CDR1 is SNHLY and CDR2 is FYNNEI. The CDR3 spells CASSEVAGATGDIQYF. The CDR3 coding sequence is TGTGCCAGCAGTGAGGTGGCGGGGGCCACGGGGGACATTCAGTACTTC.

V usage is TRBV10-3 and J usage is TRBJ1-5, with TRBD1 as a possible D gene (6 bases). The CDR3 is made up of 15 amino acids. V was cut by 3 bases and J by 2 bases, with 11 bases left in between. The germline CDR1 and CDR2 sequences are ENHRY and SYGVKD. DNA for the CDR3: TGTGCCATCAGTGAAACAGGGCAAGGCAATCAGCCCCAGCATTTT. This codes for CAISETGQGNQPQHF.

V and J are TRBV6-5 and TRBJ2-7; 9 nucleotides line up with TRBD2. Trimming removed 5 bases from V and 0 bases from J; junction bases left unmatched: 5. The CDR3 is 15 residues long. The germline gives CDR1 MNHEY, CDR2 SVGAGI. The CDR3 DNA follows: TGTGCCAGCAGTACGCGGGGGGGACTCTCCTACGAGCAGTACTTC. It yields the protein CASSTRGGLSYEQYF.

This clone was picked up a small number of times. The V call is TRBV5-8, the J call TRBJ1-5; D is possibly TRBD1 (6 bases). The CDR3 has 14 amino acids. V lost 5 bases and J lost 0, with 9 bases in between. CDR1 SGHTS and CDR2 YDEGEE come from the germline V gene. The CDR3 spells CASRIRGSNQPQHF. DNA of the CDR3: TGTGCCAGCAGAATCAGGGGTAGCAATCAGCCCCAGCATTTT.

The rearrangement links TRBV5-1 to TRBJ2-1, with D perhaps TRBD1 (6 bases). Germline V gene sequence: CDR1 SGHRS, CDR2 YFSETQ. The CDR3 covers 16 residues. V lost 0 bases to trimming and J lost 10 bases, with 20 bases between them. CDR3 amino acids: CASSLGIRQGKEEQFF. The DNA of the CDR3 is TGCGCCAGCAGCTTGGGGATTCGGCAGGGGAAAGAAGAGCAGTTCTTC. Together with reference TRBV5-1 and TRBJ2-1, the CDR3 gives the full variable domain: KAGVTQTPRYLIKTRGQQVTLSCSPISGHRSVSWYQQTPGQGLQFLFEYFSETQRNKGNFPGRFSGRQFSNSRSEMNVSTLELGDSALYLCASSLGIRQGKEEQFFGPGTRLTVL.

CDR3 sequence reads: CASSTGGTEAFF. The CDR3 region has the DNA TGTGCCAGCAGCACAGGGGGCACTGAAGCTTTCTTT. The V gene is TRBV12-3 or TRBV12-4, the J gene TRBJ1-1; 8 bases match TRBD1. CDR3 size: 12 residues. The ends lost 6 bases at V and 4 bases at J; junction bases unmatched: 1.

V gene TRBV7-9 combines with J gene TRBJ2-5; TRBD2 aligns across 12 bases. V lost 4 bases to trimming and J lost 3 bases; unmatched junction nucleotides: 6. This CDR3 has 16 residues. Germline V lookup: CDR1 SEHNR, CDR2 FQNEAQ (reference sequence). CDR3 region: CASSSTWTSGEETQYF. CDR3 nucleotides: TGTGCCAGCAGCTCCACGTGGACTAGCGGGGAAGAGACCCAGTACTTC.

The DNA for the CDR3 is TGTGCCAGCACCCCCTGGGAACAGGGAGACTATGGCTACACCTTC. Translating it yields CASTPWEQGDYGYTF. This sequence joins TRBV6-2 or TRBV6-3 and TRBJ1-2; D is possibly TRBD1 (6 bases). The CDR3 is 15 amino acids. V was shortened by 7 bases and J by 3 bases, with 18 bases between the two germline ends. Germline V lookup: CDR1 MNHEY, CDR2 SVGEGT.

This clone was picked up a small number of times. The gene calls are TRBV2 and TRBJ2-6, with TRBD2 as a possible D gene (6 bases). Between the trimmed V and J ends, which lost 8 bases and 10 bases, there was a span of 6 bases. Germline V gene lookup returns CDR1 SNHLY and CDR2 FYNNEI. The CDR3 is made up of 10 amino acids. CDR3 sequence reads: CASGGNVLTF. CDR3 sequence (DNA): TGTGCCAGCGGGGGGAACGTCCTGACTTTC.

The chain recombines TRBV6-2 or TRBV6-3 with TRBJ1-2; TRBD1 might be the D (5 bases). CDR1 and CDR2 from the germline V gene are MNHEY and SVGEGT. The CDR3 is 17 amino acids. Trimming took off 2 bases at V and 10 bases at J, with 26 bases between the two ends. The DNA of the CDR3 is TGTGCCAGCAGTTACGGGGCATGGGGAAGTCTCCGTCCCCCCTACACCTTC. Amino acids: CASSYGAWGSLRPPYTF.

The chain has TRBV19 and TRBJ1-6, with 7 positions matching TRBD1. V lost 3 bases and J lost 8; bases outside the gene matches: 10. This CDR3 region has 16 residues. Germline V lookup: CDR1 LNHDA, CDR2 SQIVND (reference sequence). Here the CDR3 reads CASSIHPRQGYSPLHF. As DNA, the CDR3 is TGTGCCAGTAGTATCCACCCGAGACAGGGCTATTCACCCCTCCACTTT.

This chain links TRBV5-1 with TRBJ2-7; weak D call: TRBD1 (6 bases). The CDR3 runs 19 residues. Germline CDR1 reads SGHRS; CDR2 reads YFSETQ. V was trimmed by 4 bases and J by 0 bases, leaving 26 bases between them. The CDR3 here is CASSATGTFTTTFSYEQYF. Written as DNA, the CDR3 is TGCGCCAGCAGCGCCACAGGGACATTCACTACAACCTTCTCCTACGAGCAGTACTTC.

This chain links TRBV7-2 with TRBJ1-2; a weak D match, TRBD1 (5 bases). The CDR3 spans 13 residues. The V and J ends lost 7 bases and 1 base respectively, with 10 bases between them. The germline CDR1 and CDR2 sequences are SGHTA and FQGNSA. In nucleotides, the CDR3 is TGTGCCAGCACAGGGCCGATTAACTATGGCTACACCTTC. Translated, it gives CASTGPINYGYTF.